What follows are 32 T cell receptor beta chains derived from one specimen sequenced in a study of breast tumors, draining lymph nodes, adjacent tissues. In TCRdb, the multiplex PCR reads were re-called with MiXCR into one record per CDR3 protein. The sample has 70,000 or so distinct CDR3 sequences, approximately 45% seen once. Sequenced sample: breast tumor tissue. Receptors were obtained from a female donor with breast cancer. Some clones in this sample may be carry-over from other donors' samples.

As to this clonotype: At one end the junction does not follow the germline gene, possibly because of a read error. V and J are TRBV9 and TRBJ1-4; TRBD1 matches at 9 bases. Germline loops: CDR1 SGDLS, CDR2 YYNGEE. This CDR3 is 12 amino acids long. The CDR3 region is CASSVAVDRGGF. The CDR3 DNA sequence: TGTGCCAGCAGCGTAGCGGTGGACAGGGGTGGATTT. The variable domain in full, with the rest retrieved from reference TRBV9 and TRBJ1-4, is DSGVTQTPKHLITATGQRVTLRCSPRSGDLSVYWYQQSLDQGLQFLIQYYNGEERAKGNILERFSAQQFPDLHSELNLSSLELGDSALYFCASSVAVDRGGFGSGTQLSVL.

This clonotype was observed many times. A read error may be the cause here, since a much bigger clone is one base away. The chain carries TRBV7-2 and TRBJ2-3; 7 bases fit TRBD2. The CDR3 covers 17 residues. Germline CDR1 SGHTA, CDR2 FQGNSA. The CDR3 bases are TGTGCCAGCAGCCACGACCCTAGCGGACCTAGCACAGATCCGCAGTATTTT. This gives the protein CASSHDPSGPSTDPQYF.

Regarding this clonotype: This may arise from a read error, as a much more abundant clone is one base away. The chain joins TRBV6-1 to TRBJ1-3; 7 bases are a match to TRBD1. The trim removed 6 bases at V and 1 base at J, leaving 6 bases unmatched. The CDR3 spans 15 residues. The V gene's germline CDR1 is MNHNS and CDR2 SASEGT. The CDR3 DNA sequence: TGTGCCAGCAGGCGCCTCAGGGGGTCTGGAAACACCATATATTTT. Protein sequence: CASRRLRGSGNTIYF.

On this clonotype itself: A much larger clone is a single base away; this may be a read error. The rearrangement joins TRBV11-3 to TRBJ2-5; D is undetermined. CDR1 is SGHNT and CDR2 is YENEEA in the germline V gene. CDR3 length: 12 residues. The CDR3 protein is CAGSLDRKTQYF. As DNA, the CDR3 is TGTGCCGGCAGCTTAGATAGGAAGACCCAGTACTTC.

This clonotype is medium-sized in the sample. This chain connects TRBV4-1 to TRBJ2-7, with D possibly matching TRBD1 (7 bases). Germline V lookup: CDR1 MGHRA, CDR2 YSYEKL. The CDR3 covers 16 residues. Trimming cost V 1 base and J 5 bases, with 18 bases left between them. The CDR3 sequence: CASSQGAARGADEQYF. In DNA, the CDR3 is TGCGCCAGCAGCCAAGGAGCGGCCAGGGGGGCCGACGAGCAGTACTTC.

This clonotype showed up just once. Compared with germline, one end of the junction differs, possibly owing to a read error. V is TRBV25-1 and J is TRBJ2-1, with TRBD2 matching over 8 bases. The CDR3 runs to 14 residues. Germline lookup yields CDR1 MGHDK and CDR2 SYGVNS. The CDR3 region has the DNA TGTGCCAGCATGGAGCGGGGGACCTACAACGAGCAGTCCTTC. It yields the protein CASMERGTYNEQSF.

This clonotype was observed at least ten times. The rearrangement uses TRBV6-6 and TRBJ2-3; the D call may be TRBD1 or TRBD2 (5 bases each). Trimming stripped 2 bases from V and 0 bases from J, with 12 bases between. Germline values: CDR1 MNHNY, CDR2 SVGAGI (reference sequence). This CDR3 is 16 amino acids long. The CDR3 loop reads CASSYPGRDSTDTQYF. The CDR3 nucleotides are TGTGCCAGCAGTTACCCCGGCCGGGACAGCACAGATACGCAGTATTTT.

The chain's CDR3 is CASSPPGSANTGELFF. CDR3 coding DNA: TGTGCCAGCTCACCACCGGGGTCCGCGAACACCGGGGAGCTGTTTTTT. The chain has TRBV18 and TRBJ2-2; D remains ambiguous. The V end was cut by 0 bases, the J end by 0 bases, with 8 bases between. Per germline, CDR1 KGHSH and CDR2 LQKENI. The CDR3 contains 16 residues.

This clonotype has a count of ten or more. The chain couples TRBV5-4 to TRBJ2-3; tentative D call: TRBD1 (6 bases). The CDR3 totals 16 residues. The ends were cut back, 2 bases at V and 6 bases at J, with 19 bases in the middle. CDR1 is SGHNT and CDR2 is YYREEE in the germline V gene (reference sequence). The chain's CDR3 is CASSFGRQGLGDTQYF. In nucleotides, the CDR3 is TGTGCCAGCAGCTTTGGTAGGCAGGGGCTAGGCGATACGCAGTATTTT.

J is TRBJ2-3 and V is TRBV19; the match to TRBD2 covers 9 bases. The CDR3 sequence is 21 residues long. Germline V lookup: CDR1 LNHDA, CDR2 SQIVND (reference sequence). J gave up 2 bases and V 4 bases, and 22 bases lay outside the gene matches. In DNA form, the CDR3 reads TGTGCCAGTAGTACCTATTTTAGCGGGAGCTCCTACGAGCAGTACACAGATACGCAGTATTTT. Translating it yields CASSTYFSGSSYEQYTDTQYF.

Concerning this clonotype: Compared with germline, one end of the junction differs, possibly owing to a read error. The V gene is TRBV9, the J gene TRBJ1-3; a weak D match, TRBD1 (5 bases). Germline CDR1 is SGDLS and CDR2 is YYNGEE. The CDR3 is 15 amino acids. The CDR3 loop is CASSISGTSGNTTYF. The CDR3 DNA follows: TGTGCCAGCAGCATTAGCGGGACCTCTGGAAACACCACATATTTT.

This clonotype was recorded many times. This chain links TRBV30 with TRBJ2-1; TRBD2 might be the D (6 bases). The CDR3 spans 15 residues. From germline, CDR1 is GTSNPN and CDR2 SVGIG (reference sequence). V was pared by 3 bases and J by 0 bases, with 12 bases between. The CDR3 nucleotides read TGTGCCTGGAGGAGACCCGGGAGCTCCTACAATGAGCAGTTCTTC. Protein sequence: CAWRRPGSSYNEQFF.

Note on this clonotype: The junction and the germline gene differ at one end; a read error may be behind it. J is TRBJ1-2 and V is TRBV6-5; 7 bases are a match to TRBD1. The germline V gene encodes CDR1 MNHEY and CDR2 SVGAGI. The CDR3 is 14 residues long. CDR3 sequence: CASSLRRQGDGYIF. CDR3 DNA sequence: TGTGCCAGCAGTCTTCGCAGACAGGGCGACGGCTACATCTTC.

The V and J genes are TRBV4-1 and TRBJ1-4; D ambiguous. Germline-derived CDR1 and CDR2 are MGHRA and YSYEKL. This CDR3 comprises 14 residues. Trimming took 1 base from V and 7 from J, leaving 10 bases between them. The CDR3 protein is CASSQVTGGEKLFF. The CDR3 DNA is TGCGCCAGCAGCCAAGTGACGGGAGGTGAAAAACTGTTTTTT.

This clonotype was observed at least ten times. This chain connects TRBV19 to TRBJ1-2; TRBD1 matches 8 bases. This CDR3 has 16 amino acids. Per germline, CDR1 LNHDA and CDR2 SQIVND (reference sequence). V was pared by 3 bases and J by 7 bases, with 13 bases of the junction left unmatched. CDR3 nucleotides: TGTGCCAGTAGTATTCAGGGACAGGCCCTTTTGGGTGGCTACACCTTC. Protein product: CASSIQGQALLGGYTF. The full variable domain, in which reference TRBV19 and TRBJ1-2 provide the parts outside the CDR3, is DGGITQSPKYLFRKEGQNVTLSCEQNLNHDAMYWYRQDPGQGLRLIYYSQIVNDFQKGDIAEGYSVSREKKESFPLTVTSAQKNPTAFYLCASSIQGQALLGGYTFGSGTRLTVV.

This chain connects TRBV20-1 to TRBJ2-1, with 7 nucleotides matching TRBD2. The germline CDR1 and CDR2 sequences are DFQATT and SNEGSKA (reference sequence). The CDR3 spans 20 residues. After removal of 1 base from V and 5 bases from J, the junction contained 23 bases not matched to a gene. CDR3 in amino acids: CSARGLLVPSGLADDNEQFF. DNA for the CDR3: TGCAGTGCTAGAGGGCTTTTGGTCCCTTCGGGTCTAGCGGACGACAATGAGCAGTTCTTC.

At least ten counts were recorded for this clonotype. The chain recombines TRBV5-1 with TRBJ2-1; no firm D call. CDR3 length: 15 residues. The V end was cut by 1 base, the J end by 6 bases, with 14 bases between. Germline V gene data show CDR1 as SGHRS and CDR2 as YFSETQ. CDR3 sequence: CASSLFPLGGNEQFF. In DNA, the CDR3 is TGCGCCAGCAGCTTGTTTCCCCTAGGTGGCAATGAGCAGTTCTTC.

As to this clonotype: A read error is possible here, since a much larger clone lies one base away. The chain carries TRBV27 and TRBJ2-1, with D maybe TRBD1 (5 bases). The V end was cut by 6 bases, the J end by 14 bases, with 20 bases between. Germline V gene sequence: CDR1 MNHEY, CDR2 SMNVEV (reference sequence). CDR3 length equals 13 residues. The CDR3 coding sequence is TGTGCCAGCAGCAGTGGTAGACAGAGATGTGAGTTCTTC. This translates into CASSSGRQRCEFF.

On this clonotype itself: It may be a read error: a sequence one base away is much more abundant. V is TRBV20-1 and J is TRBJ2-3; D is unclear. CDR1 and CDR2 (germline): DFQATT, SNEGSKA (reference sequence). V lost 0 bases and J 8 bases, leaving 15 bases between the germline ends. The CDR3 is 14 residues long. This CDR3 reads CSARDSGLAATQYF. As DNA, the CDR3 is TGCAGTGCTAGAGATAGTGGTTTAGCAGCTACGCAGTATTTT.

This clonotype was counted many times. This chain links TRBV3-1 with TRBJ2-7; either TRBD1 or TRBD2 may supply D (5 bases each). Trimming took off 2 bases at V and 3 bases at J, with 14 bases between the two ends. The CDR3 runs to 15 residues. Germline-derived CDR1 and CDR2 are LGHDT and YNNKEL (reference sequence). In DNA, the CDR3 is TGTGCCAGCAGCCAACCCTTCCGGGGCAGCTACGAGCAGTACTTC. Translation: CASSQPFRGSYEQYF.

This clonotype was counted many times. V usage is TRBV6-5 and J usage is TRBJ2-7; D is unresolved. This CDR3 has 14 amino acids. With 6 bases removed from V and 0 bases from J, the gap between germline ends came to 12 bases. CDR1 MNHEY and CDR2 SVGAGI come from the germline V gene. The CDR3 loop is CASRNRGRSYEQYF. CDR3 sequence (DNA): TGTGCCAGCAGGAACAGAGGTCGCTCCTACGAGCAGTACTTC.

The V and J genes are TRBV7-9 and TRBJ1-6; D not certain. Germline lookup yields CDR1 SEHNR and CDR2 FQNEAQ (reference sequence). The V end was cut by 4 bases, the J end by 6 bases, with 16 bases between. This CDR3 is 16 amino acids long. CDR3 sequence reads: CASSSLDGRGNSPLHF. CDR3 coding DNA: TGTGCCAGCAGCTCCCTGGACGGGAGAGGTAATTCACCCCTCCACTTT.

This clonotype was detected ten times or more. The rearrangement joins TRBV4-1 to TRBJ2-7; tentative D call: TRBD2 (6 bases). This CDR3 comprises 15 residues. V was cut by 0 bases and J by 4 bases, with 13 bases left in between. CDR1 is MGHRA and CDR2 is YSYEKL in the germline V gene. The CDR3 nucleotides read TGCGCCAGCAGCCAAGATTGGGGGGAGGCGTACGAGCAGTACTTC. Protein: CASSQDWGEAYEQYF.

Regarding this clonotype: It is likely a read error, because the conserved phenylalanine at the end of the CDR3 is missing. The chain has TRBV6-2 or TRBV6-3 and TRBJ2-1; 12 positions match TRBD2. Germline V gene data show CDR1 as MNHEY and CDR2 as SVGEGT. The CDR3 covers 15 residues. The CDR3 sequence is CTSSYSGTSGNEQFL. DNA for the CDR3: TGTACCAGCAGTTACTCGGGGACTAGCGGGAATGAGCAGTTCCTC.

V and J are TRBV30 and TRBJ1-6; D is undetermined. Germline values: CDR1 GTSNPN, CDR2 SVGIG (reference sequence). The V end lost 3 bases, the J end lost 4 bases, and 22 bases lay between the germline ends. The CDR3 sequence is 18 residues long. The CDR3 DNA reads TGTGCCTGGAGCTGGACTAGCGTTGGCGGGGAGTATAATTCACCCCTCCACTTT. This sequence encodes CAWSWTSVGGEYNSPLHF.

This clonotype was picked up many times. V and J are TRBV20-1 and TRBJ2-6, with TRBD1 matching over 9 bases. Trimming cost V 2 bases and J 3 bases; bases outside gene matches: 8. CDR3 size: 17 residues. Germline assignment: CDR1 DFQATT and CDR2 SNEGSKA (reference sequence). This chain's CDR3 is CSARSGTGTGGANVLTF. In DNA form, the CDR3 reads TGCAGTGCTAGATCCGGGACAGGGACAGGTGGGGCCAACGTCCTGACTTTC.

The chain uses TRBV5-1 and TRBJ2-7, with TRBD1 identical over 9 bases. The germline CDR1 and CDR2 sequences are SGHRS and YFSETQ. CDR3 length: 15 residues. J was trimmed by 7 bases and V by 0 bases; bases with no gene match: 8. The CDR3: CASSLAGTGLGEQYF. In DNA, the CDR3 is TGCGCCAGCAGCTTGGCCGGGACAGGGTTAGGAGAGCAGTACTTC. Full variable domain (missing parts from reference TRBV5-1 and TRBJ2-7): KAGVTQTPRYLIKTRGQQVTLSCSPISGHRSVSWYQQTPGQGLQFLFEYFSETQRNKGNFPGRFSGRQFSNSRSEMNVSTLELGDSALYLCASSLAGTGLGEQYFGPGTRLTVT.

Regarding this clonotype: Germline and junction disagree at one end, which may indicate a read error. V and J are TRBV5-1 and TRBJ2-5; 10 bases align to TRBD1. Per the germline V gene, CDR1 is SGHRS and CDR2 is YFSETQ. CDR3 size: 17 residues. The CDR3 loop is CASSLARGTGAGETQYF. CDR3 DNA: TGTGCCAGCAGCTTGGCCCGTGGGACAGGGGCTGGGGAGACCCAGTACTTC.

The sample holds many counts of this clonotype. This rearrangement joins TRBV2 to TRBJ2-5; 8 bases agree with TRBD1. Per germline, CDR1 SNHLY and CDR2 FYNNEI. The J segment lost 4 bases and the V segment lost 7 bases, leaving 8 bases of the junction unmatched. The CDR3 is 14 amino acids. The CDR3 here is CASITGGVRETQYF. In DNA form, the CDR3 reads TGTGCCAGCATCACAGGGGGAGTGAGAGAGACCCAGTACTTC.

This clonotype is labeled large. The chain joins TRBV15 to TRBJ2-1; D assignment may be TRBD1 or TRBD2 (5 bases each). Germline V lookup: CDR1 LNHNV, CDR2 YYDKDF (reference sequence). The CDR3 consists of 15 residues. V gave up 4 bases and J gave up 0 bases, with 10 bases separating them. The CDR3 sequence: CATSKGTSSYNEQFF. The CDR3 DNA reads TGTGCCACCAGCAAGGGGACGAGCTCCTACAATGAGCAGTTCTTC.

The CDR3 DNA sequence: TGTGCCAGCAGCTTATCGGCGGATAACACTAACACTGAAGCTTTCTTT. Its translation is CASSLSADNTNTEAFF. The rearrangement joins TRBV7-3 to TRBJ1-1, with unresolved D. CDR1 and CDR2 (germline): SGHTA, FQGTGA. This CDR3 is 16 amino acids long. Trimming took off 2 bases at V and 2 bases at J, with 15 bases between the two ends.

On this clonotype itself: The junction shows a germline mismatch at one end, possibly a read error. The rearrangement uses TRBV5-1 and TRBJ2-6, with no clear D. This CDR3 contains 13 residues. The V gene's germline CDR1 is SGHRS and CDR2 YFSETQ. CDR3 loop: CASIPAGRPTEAF. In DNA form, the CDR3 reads TGCGCCAGCATCCCGGCCGGGCGGCCCACTGAAGCTTTC.